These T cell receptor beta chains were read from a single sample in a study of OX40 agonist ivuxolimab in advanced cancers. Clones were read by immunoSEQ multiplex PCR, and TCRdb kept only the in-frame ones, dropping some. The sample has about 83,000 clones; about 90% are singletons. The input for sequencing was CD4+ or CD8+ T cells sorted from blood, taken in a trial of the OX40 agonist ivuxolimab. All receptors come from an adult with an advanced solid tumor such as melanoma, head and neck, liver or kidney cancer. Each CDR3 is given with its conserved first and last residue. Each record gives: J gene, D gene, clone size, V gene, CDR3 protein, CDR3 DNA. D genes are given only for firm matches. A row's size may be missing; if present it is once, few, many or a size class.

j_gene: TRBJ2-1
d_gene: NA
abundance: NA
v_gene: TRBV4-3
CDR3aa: CASSQGYPTHYNEQFF
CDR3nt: TGCGCCAGCAGCCAAGGGTACCCTACTCATTACAATGAGCAGTTCTTC

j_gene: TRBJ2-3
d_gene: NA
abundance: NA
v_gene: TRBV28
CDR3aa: CASSWSVGQGEVSTDTQYF
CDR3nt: TGTGCCAGCAGTTGGTCAGTGGGGCAGGGGGAGGTTTCCACAGATACGCAGTATTTT

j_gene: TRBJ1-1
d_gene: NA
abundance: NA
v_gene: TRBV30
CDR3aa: CAWSVGGIEAFF
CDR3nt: TGTGCCTGGAGTGTAGGCGGGATTGAAGCTTTCTTT

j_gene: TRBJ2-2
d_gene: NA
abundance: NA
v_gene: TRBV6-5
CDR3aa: CASSKLLGDTGELFF
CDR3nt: TGTGCCAGCAGTAAGCTACTAGGGGACACCGGGGAGCTGTTTTTT

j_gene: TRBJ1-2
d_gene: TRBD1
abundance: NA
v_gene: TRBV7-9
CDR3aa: CASTPGGGADGYTF
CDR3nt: TGTGCCAGCACCCCCGGAGGGGGCGCCGATGGCTACACCTTC

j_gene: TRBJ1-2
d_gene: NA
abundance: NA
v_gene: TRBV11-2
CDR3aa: CASSLAGKYGYTF
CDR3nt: TGTGCCAGCAGTCTCGCCGGAAAATATGGCTACACCTTC

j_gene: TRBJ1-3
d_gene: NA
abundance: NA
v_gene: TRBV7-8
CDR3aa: CASSLRTDSGNTIYF
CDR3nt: TGTGCCAGCAGCTTACGGACAGACTCTGGAAACACCATATATTTT

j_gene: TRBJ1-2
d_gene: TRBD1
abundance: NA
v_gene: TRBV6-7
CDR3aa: CASSLAGGTGGYTF
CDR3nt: TGTGCCAGCAGTTTAGCAGGGGGCACAGGTGGCTACACCTTC

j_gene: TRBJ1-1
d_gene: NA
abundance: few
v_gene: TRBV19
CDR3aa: CASSFGGLGAFF
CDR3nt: TGTGCCAGTAGTTTTGGAGGACTGGGGGCTTTCTTT

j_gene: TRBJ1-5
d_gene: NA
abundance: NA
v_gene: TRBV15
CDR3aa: CATSRDWGQPQHF
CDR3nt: TGTGCCACCAGCAGAGATTGGGGACAGCCCCAGCATTTT

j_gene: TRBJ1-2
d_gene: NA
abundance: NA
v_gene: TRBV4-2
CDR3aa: CASSQESSTNYGYTF
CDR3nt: TGTGCCAGCAGCCAAGAATCGTCAACTAACTATGGCTACACCTTC

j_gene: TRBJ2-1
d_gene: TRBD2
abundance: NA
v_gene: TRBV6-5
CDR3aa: CASSYSSGGYNEQFF
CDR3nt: TGTGCCAGCAGTTACTCTAGCGGGGGTTACAATGAGCAGTTCTTC

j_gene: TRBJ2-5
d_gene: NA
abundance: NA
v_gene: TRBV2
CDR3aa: CASSSFIGQRPADQETQYF
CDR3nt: TGTGCCAGCAGCTCCTTTATCGGACAGCGGCCCGCCGACCAAGAGACCCAGTACTTC

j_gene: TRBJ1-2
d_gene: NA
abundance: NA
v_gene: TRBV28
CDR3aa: CASEWGLGYGYTF
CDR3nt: TGTGCCAGTGAGTGGGGGCTTGGCTATGGCTACACCTTC

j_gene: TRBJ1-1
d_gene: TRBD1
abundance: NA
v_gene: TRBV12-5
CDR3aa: CASGLAGTGNTEAFF
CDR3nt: TGTGCTAGTGGTTTGGCGGGGACAGGGAACACTGAAGCTTTCTTT

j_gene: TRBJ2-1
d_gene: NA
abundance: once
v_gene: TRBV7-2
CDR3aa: CASSSGAYNEQFF
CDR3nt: TGTGCCAGCAGCTCAGGGGCCTACAATGAGCAGTTCTTC

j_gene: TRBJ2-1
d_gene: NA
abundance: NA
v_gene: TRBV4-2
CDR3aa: CASSQSGGDNEQFF
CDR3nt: TGTGCCAGCAGCCAATCCGGAGGGGACAATGAGCAGTTCTTC

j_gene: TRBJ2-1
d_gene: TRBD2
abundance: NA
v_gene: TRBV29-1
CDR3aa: CSVTGLTPRNEQFF
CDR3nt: TGCAGCGTCACGGGACTAACGCCCCGCAATGAGCAGTTCTTC

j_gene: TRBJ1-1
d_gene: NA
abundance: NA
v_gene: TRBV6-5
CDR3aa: CASSSYTAVDTEAFF
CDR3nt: TGTGCCAGCAGTTCCTACACCGCCGTCGACACTGAAGCTTTCTTT

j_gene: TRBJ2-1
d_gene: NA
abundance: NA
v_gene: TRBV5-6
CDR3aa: CASSSDLNNEQFF
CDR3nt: TGTGCCAGCAGCTCGGACCTCAACAATGAGCAGTTCTTC

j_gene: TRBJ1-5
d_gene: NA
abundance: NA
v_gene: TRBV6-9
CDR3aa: CASQGKSGQPQHF
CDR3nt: TGTGCCAGTCAGGGAAAATCGGGTCAGCCCCAGCATTTT

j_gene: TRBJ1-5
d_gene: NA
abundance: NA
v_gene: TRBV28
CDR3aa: CASSEGPPGGVNQPQHF
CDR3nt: TGTGCCAGCAGCGAAGGCCCCCCCGGTGGGGTCAATCAGCCCCAGCATTTT

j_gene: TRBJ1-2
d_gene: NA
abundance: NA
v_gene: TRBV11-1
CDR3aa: CASSEGPYGYTF
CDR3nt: TGTGCCAGCAGTGAGGGACCCTATGGCTACACCTTC

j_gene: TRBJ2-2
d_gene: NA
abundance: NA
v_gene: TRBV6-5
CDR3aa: CASSLQGPAYTGELFF
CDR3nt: TGTGCCAGCAGTTTACAGGGCCCGGCGTACACCGGGGAGCTGTTTTTT

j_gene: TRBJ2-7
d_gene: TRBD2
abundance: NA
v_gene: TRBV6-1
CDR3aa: CASSYREVDEQYF
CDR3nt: TGTGCCAGCAGCTACCGGGAGGTCGACGAGCAGTACTTC

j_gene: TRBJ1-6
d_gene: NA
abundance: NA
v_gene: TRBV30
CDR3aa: CAHAEENTVTPLHF
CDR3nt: TGTGCCCACGCGGAGGAGAACACTGTCACACCCCTCCACTTT

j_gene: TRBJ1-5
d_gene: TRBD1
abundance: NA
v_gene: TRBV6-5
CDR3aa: CASSSTGGREPQHF
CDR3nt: TGTGCCAGCAGCTCGACAGGGGGCAGGGAGCCCCAGCATTTT

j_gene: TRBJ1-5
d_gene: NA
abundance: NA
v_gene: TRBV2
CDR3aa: CASSEKTEYGAQHF
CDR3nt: TGTGCCAGCAGTGAAAAAACCGAATACGGGGCCCAGCATTTT